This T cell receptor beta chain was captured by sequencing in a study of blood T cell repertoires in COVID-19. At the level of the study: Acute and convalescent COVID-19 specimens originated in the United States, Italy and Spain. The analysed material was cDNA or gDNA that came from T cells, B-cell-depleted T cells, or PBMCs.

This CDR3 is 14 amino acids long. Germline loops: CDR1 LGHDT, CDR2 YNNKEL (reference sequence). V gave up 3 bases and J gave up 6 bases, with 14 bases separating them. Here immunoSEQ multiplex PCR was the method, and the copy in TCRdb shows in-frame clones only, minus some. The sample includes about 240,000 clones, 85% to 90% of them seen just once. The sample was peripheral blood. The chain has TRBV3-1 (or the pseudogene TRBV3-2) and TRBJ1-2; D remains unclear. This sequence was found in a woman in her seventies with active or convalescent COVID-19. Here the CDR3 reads CASSHPDLGNGYTF. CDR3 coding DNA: TGTGCCAGCAGCCACCCCGACCTAGGAAATGGCTACACCTTC.